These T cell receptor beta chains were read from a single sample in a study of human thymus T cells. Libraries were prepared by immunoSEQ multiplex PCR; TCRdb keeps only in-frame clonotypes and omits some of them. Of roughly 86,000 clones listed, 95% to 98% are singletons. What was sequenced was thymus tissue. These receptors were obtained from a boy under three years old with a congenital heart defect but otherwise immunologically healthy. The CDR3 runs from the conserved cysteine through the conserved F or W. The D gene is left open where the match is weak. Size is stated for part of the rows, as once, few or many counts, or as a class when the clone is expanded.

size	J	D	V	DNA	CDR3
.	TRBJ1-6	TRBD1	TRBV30	TGTGCCTGGAAACCGGGACAGTATAATTCACCCCTCCACTTT	CAWKPGQYNSPLHF
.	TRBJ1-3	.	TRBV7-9	TGTGCCAGCAGCTTAGAGAGGGGAATGGGTGGAAACACCATATATTTT	CASSLERGMGGNTIYF
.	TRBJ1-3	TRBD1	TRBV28	TGTGCCAGCACAAGGACAGGGAGGGACACCATATATTTT	CASTRTGRDTIYF
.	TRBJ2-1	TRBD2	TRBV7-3	TGTGCCAGCAGCCCAGGGACTAGCGGGTACAATGAGCAGTTCTTC	CASSPGTSGYNEQFF
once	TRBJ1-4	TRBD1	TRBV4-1	TGCGCCACCAGCAGCCCCGTCTATCCAGGGGGTAAAAATGAAAAACTGTTTTTT	CATSSPVYPGGKNEKLFF
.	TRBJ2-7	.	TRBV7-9	TGTGCCAGCAGCGGGTCGGAGGGGCGTAGTCACGAGCAGTACTTC	CASSGSEGRSHEQYF
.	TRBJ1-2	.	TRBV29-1	TGCAGCGTTGAAATGGGGGTGGACAGCTTCAACTATGGCTACACCTTC	CSVEMGVDSFNYGYTF
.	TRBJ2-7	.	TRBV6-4	TGTGCCAGCAGGCGCTCCATCCCCGTCGAGCAGTACTTC	CASRRSIPVEQYF
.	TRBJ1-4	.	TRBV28	TGTGCCAGCAGTTTATCGAGGCCGGGCAATGGGCCGGCAACTAATGAAAAACTGTTTTTT	CASSLSRPGNGPATNEKLFF
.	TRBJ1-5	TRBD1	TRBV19	TGTGCCAGTAGTATAGAGGACAGGGAGATAGGTCAGCCCCAGCATTTT	CASSIEDREIGQPQHF
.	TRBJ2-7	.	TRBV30	TGTGCCTGGAATGCCAACAGGGAGAACTCCTACGAGCAGTACTTC	CAWNANRENSYEQYF
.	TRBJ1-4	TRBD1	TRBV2	TGTGCCAGCAGTCTCAACCGGGACAGGGCGACTGAAAAACTGTTTTTT	CASSLNRDRATEKLFF
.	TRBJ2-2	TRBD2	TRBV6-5	TGTGCCAGCAGGCGGGAGGTTCCGAACACCGGGGAGCTGTTTTTT	CASRREVPNTGELFF
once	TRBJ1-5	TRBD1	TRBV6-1	TGTGCCAGCCGCCAGACAGGGGGCGGTTGTCAGCCCCAGCATTTT	CASRQTGGGCQPQHF
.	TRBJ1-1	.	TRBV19	TGTGCCAGTAGGACTACAGAGAACACTGAAGCTTTCTTT	CASRTTENTEAFF
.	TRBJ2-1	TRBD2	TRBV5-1	TGCGCCAGCAGCTCGACTAGCGGGAGTAAAGCAGTGGCCTACAATGAGCAGTTCTTC	CASSSTSGSKAVAYNEQFF
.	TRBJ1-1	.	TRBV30	TGTGCCTGGAGTCAAGGCCCCTGCCTCGAAGCTTTCTTT	CAWSQGPCLEAFF